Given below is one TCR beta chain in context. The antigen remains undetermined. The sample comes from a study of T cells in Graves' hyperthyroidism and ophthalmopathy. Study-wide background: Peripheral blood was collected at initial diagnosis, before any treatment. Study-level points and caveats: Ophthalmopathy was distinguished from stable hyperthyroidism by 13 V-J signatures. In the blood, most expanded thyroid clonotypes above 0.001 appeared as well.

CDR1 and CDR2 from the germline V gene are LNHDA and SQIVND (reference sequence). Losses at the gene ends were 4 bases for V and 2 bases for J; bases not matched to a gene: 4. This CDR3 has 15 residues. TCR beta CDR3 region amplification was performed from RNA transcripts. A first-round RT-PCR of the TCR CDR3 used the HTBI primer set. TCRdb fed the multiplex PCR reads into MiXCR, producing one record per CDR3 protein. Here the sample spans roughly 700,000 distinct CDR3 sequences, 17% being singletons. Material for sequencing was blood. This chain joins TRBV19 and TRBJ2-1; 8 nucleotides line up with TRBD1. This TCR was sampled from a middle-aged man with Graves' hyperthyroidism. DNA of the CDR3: TGTGCCAGTAGTAGCGGACAGGGCACCTACAATGAGCAGTTCTTC. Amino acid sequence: CASSSGQGTYNEQFF. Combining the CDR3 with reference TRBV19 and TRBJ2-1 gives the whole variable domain DGGITQSPKYLFRKEGQNVTLSCEQNLNHDAMYWYRQDPGQGLRLIYYSQIVNDFQKGDIAEGYSVSREKKESFPLTVTSAQKNPTAFYLCASSSGQGTYNEQFFGPGTRLTVL.